The rows below give T cell receptor beta chains drawn from one sample of a study of T cells after somatic rescue of genetic block. This table comes from immunoSEQ multiplex PCR, and its TCRdb copy is limited to in-frame clones, with some not included. The sample lists about 67,000 clones, about 90% occurring once. Sequencing was done on a sample of peripheral blood mononuclear cells (PBMCs). These receptors all come from a middle-aged man. CDR3s include the opening cysteine and the closing phenylalanine or tryptophan. Each record gives: clone size, D gene, V gene, J gene, CDR3 protein, CDR3 DNA. D genes are given only for firm matches. A row's size may be missing; if present it is once, few, many or a size class.

abundance: once; d_gene: .; v_gene: TRBV29-1; j_gene: TRBJ2-7; CDR3aa: CSVDSPDSSYEQYF; CDR3nt: TGCAGCGTTGATTCGCCAGATTCCAGCTACGAGCAGTACTTC
abundance: .; d_gene: .; v_gene: TRBV5-1; j_gene: TRBJ2-3; CDR3aa: CASSLMGHPTDTQYF; CDR3nt: TGCGCCAGCAGCTTGATGGGACACCCCACAGATACGCAGTATTTT
abundance: .; d_gene: TRBD2; v_gene: TRBV7-3; j_gene: TRBJ2-2; CDR3aa: CASSLRAGANTGELFF; CDR3nt: TGTGCCAGCAGCTTACGAGCGGGGGCGAACACCGGGGAGCTGTTTTTT
abundance: .; d_gene: TRBD2; v_gene: TRBV5-1; j_gene: TRBJ2-3; CDR3aa: CASSSGLARDTQYF; CDR3nt: TGCGCCAGCAGCTCGGGACTAGCGCGAGATACGCAGTATTTT
abundance: .; d_gene: .; v_gene: TRBV10-1; j_gene: TRBJ2-5; CDR3aa: CASSESQQETQYF; CDR3nt: TGCGCCAGCAGTGAATCACAGCAAGAGACCCAGTACTTC
abundance: .; d_gene: .; v_gene: TRBV5-4; j_gene: TRBJ2-3; CDR3aa: CASSSRSQYTDTQYF; CDR3nt: TGTGCCAGCAGCTCTCGGAGTCAATACACAGATACGCAGTATTTT
abundance: once; d_gene: .; v_gene: TRBV28; j_gene: TRBJ2-7; CDR3aa: CASSLKGGFGEQYF; CDR3nt: TGTGCCAGCAGTTTAAAAGGAGGGTTCGGGGAGCAGTACTTC
abundance: .; d_gene: TRBD2; v_gene: TRBV27; j_gene: TRBJ2-3; CDR3aa: CASRSLSGGLDTQYF; CDR3nt: TGTGCCAGCAGGTCGTTGTCGGGGGGGCTCGATACGCAGTATTTT
abundance: .; d_gene: .; v_gene: TRBV5-5; j_gene: TRBJ2-7; CDR3aa: CASSREGDEQYF; CDR3nt: TGTGCCAGCAGCCGTGAGGGGGACGAGCAGTACTTC
abundance: .; d_gene: .; v_gene: TRBV7-3; j_gene: TRBJ2-5; CDR3aa: CASSLTRGETQYF; CDR3nt: TGTGCCAGCAGCTTAACTCGGGGAGAGACCCAGTACTTC
abundance: .; d_gene: .; v_gene: TRBV28; j_gene: TRBJ2-7; CDR3aa: CATSSGGAYEQYF; CDR3nt: TGTGCCACTTCATCTGGGGGGGCTTACGAGCAGTACTTC
abundance: .; d_gene: .; v_gene: TRBV6-1; j_gene: TRBJ1-5; CDR3aa: CASSEAPRYSNQPQHF; CDR3nt: TGTGCCAGCAGTGAAGCTCCAAGGTATAGCAATCAGCCCCAGCATTTT
abundance: .; d_gene: .; v_gene: TRBV5-1; j_gene: TRBJ1-6; CDR3aa: CASSLGILGRSYNSPLHF; CDR3nt: TGCGCCAGCAGCTTGGGTATTCTGGGGAGGTCCTATAATTCACCCCTCCACTTT
abundance: .; d_gene: .; v_gene: TRBV7-2; j_gene: TRBJ2-7; CDR3aa: CASSINRDLEQYF; CDR3nt: TGTGCCAGCAGCATAAACAGGGATCTCGAGCAGTACTTC
abundance: .; d_gene: TRBD1; v_gene: TRBV15; j_gene: TRBJ1-5; CDR3aa: CATGDMGQGNQPQHF; CDR3nt: TGTGCCACCGGAGACATGGGACAGGGCAATCAGCCCCAGCATTTT
abundance: .; d_gene: .; v_gene: TRBV6-1; j_gene: TRBJ1-1; CDR3aa: CASSDDRGNTEAFF; CDR3nt: TGTGCCAGCAGTGACGATCGGGGGAACACTGAAGCTTTCTTT
abundance: .; d_gene: TRBD2; v_gene: TRBV6-5; j_gene: TRBJ2-1; CDR3aa: CASSFGLGRAEQFF; CDR3nt: TGTGCCAGCAGTTTCGGACTAGGGCGGGCTGAGCAGTTCTTC
abundance: .; d_gene: TRBD2; v_gene: TRBV9; j_gene: TRBJ2-5; CDR3aa: CASSPSGREQTQYF; CDR3nt: TGTGCCAGCAGCCCCTCGGGGCGGGAGCAGACCCAGTACTTC
abundance: once; d_gene: .; v_gene: TRBV5-1; j_gene: TRBJ2-7; CDR3aa: CASSGFYEQYF; CDR3nt: TGCGCCAGCAGCGGATTCTACGAGCAGTACTTC
abundance: .; d_gene: TRBD2; v_gene: TRBV6-6; j_gene: TRBJ2-3; CDR3aa: CASSYRREGTDTQYF; CDR3nt: TGTGCCAGCAGTTATCGGCGGGAGGGGACAGATACGCAGTATTTT
abundance: .; d_gene: TRBD1; v_gene: TRBV6-5; j_gene: TRBJ1-4; CDR3aa: CASSRDRGGEKLFF; CDR3nt: TGTGCCAGCAGTCGGGACAGGGGGGGTGAAAAACTGTTTTTT
abundance: .; d_gene: .; v_gene: TRBV7-3; j_gene: TRBJ2-1; CDR3aa: CASSTLGRAAHNEQFF; CDR3nt: TGTGCCAGCAGCACCCTCGGGCGGGCAGCACACAATGAGCAGTTCTTC
abundance: .; d_gene: TRBD1; v_gene: TRBV25-1; j_gene: TRBJ2-3; CDR3aa: CASSGQGDSFRDTQYF; CDR3nt: TGTGCCAGCAGTGGACAGGGAGATAGTTTTCGGGATACGCAGTATTTT
abundance: .; d_gene: .; v_gene: TRBV2; j_gene: TRBJ2-7; CDR3aa: CASRSSREQYF; CDR3nt: TGTGCCAGCAGGTCCTCTCGCGAGCAGTACTTC
abundance: .; d_gene: .; v_gene: TRBV7-9; j_gene: TRBJ1-2; CDR3aa: CASSLGVSGRGYGYTF; CDR3nt: TGTGCCAGCAGCTTAGGGGTCTCAGGGAGAGGCTATGGCTACACCTTC
abundance: .; d_gene: .; v_gene: TRBV27; j_gene: TRBJ2-3; CDR3aa: CASSWTGIGVTDTQYF; CDR3nt: TGTGCCAGCAGTTGGACGGGGATAGGTGTCACAGATACGCAGTATTTT
abundance: .; d_gene: .; v_gene: TRBV27; j_gene: TRBJ2-3; CDR3aa: CASSLQVWSTDTQYF; CDR3nt: TGTGCCAGCAGCCTCCAGGTGTGGTCCACAGATACGCAGTATTTT
abundance: once; d_gene: .; v_gene: TRBV18; j_gene: TRBJ2-7; CDR3aa: CASSPQGQNYEQYF; CDR3nt: TGTGCCAGCTCACCCCAGGGGCAGAACTACGAGCAGTACTTC
abundance: .; d_gene: TRBD1; v_gene: TRBV7-8; j_gene: TRBJ1-1; CDR3aa: CASSLDRGSLEAFF; CDR3nt: TGTGCCAGCAGTTTAGACAGGGGGAGTCTTGAAGCTTTCTTT
abundance: .; d_gene: .; v_gene: TRBV18; j_gene: TRBJ1-6; CDR3aa: CASSPEIENSPLHF; CDR3nt: TGTGCCAGCTCGCCAGAGATAGAAAATTCACCCCTCCACTTT
abundance: once; d_gene: TRBD1; v_gene: TRBV5-1; j_gene: TRBJ1-6; CDR3aa: CASRTDRGDSPLHF; CDR3nt: TGCGCCAGCAGAACGGACAGGGGGGATTCACCCCTCCACTTT
abundance: .; d_gene: TRBD2; v_gene: TRBV28; j_gene: TRBJ2-1; CDR3aa: CASSPLLRGSNEQFF; CDR3nt: TGTGCCAGCAGTCCACTCCTGCGGGGGTCCAATGAGCAGTTCTTC
abundance: .; d_gene: .; v_gene: TRBV6-1; j_gene: TRBJ1-2; CDR3aa: CASSESISRGGYTF; CDR3nt: TGTGCCAGCAGTGAAAGTATCTCACGGGGTGGCTACACCTTC
abundance: once; d_gene: .; v_gene: TRBV5-1; j_gene: TRBJ2-5; CDR3aa: CASSSAGLRETQYF; CDR3nt: TGCGCCAGCAGCTCTGCCGGACTCCGAGAGACCCAGTACTTC
abundance: once; d_gene: .; v_gene: TRBV15; j_gene: TRBJ2-1; CDR3aa: CATSRDLVSRVSYNEQFF; CDR3nt: TGTGCCACCAGCAGAGATCTAGTTTCCAGGGTCTCCTACAATGAGCAGTTCTTC
abundance: .; d_gene: TRBD2; v_gene: TRBV6-5; j_gene: TRBJ2-7; CDR3aa: CASSYGGAGGVYEQYF; CDR3nt: TGTGCCAGCAGTTACGGAGGGGCGGGAGGGGTCTACGAGCAGTACTTC
abundance: .; d_gene: .; v_gene: TRBV9; j_gene: TRBJ1-2; CDR3aa: CASSVGTIDRKGYTF; CDR3nt: TGTGCCAGCAGCGTAGGGACCATAGATCGGAAGGGCTACACCTTC
abundance: .; d_gene: TRBD1; v_gene: TRBV7-9; j_gene: TRBJ1-2; CDR3aa: CASSLPITGDSSNYGYTF; CDR3nt: TGTGCCAGCAGCTTACCTATAACAGGGGACTCTTCAAACTATGGCTACACCTTC
abundance: .; d_gene: TRBD2; v_gene: TRBV29-1; j_gene: TRBJ2-1; CDR3aa: CSVATSVEQFF; CDR3nt: TGCAGCGTGGCCACTAGCGTAGAGCAGTTCTTC
abundance: .; d_gene: TRBD1; v_gene: TRBV5-1; j_gene: TRBJ1-1; CDR3aa: CASSLGQGATEAFF; CDR3nt: TGCGCCAGCAGCTTGGGGCAGGGGGCGACTGAAGCTTTCTTT
abundance: .; d_gene: TRBD1; v_gene: TRBV5-4; j_gene: TRBJ2-5; CDR3aa: CASSPRGQGAQYF; CDR3nt: TGTGCCAGCAGCCCGAGGGGGCAGGGGGCCCAGTACTTC
abundance: once; d_gene: TRBD2; v_gene: TRBV19; j_gene: TRBJ2-1; CDR3aa: CASRPTGGSLGEQFF; CDR3nt: TGTGCCAGTAGGCCGACTGGCGGGAGTTTAGGTGAGCAGTTCTTC
abundance: few; d_gene: TRBD2; v_gene: TRBV7-9; j_gene: TRBJ2-3; CDR3aa: CASSQDRAGGTQYF; CDR3nt: TGTGCCAGCAGCCAGGACCGAGCGGGAGGTACGCAGTATTTT
abundance: .; d_gene: .; v_gene: TRBV14; j_gene: TRBJ2-1; CDR3aa: CASSQVRGRSYNEQFF; CDR3nt: TGTGCCAGCAGCCAGGTCAGGGGACGCTCCTACAATGAGCAGTTCTTC